These 25 T cell receptor beta chains share one sample of origin, sequenced in a study of human T cells and chemical hapten exposure. TCRdb independently ran MiXCR on the RACE reads; one entry per CDR3 protein. The sample records some 190,000 distinct CDR3 sequences, approximately 20% being singletons. As to time point: patch test 1, 2 weeks after DPC sensitization. Documented treatment: therapeutic diphenylcyclopropenone sensitization with weekly scalp DPC. The sequencing here drew on whole blood, taken in connection with sensitization to the hapten diphenylcyclopropenone (DPC). These receptor sequences come from a woman aged 45 to 65 with alopecia areata. Some clones in this sample may be carry-over from other donors' samples.

This clonotype was detected only a few times. V usage is TRBV10-3 and J usage is TRBJ2-5, with 10 nucleotides matching TRBD1. V gave up 10 bases and J gave up 5 bases; unmatched junction bases: 10. Germline CDR1 reads ENHRY; CDR2 reads SYGVKD. CDR3 length equals 14 residues. CDR3 bases: TGTGCCAGCCGGGACAGGGGATGGCGGGAGACCCAGTACTTC. Translated: CASRDRGWRETQYF.

A note on this clonotype: One end of the junction varies from germline; a read error may be responsible. The V call is TRBV7-9, the J call TRBJ2-5; TRBD2 aligns across 10 bases. The CDR3 has 13 residues. Germline-derived CDR1 and CDR2 are SEHNR and FQNEAQ (reference sequence). The CDR3 loop reads CAGSLAGGETQYF. The DNA for the CDR3 is TGTGCCGGCAGCTTAGCGGGAGGAGAGACCCAGTACTTC.

The chain joins TRBV29-1 to TRBJ1-1; D gene ambiguous. This CDR3 comprises 13 residues. The germline gives CDR1 SQVTM, CDR2 ANQGSEA. Trimming took 3 bases from V and 5 from J, leaving 13 bases between them. CDR3 sequence: CSVDGRARTEAFF. The CDR3 DNA reads as TGCAGCGTTGATGGGCGGGCTCGGACTGAAGCTTTCTTT.

J is TRBJ2-7 and V is TRBV29-1, with a tentative D call TRBD1 (7 bases). Between the trimmed V and J ends, which lost 4 bases and 3 bases, there was a span of 10 bases. This CDR3 region has 12 residues. In germline, CDR1 is SQVTM, CDR2 ANQGSEA. In nucleotides, the CDR3 is TGCAGCGTTGCGCAGGGGGGCTACGAGCAGTACTTC. Protein product: CSVAQGGYEQYF.

On this clonotype: The junction and the germline gene differ at one end; a read error may be behind it. CDR3 loop: CVSSQVPVGQGHEQYF. As DNA, the CDR3 is TGTGTCAGCAGCCAAGTCCCGGTGGGACAGGGACACGAGCAGTACTTC. V usage is TRBV4-2 and J usage is TRBJ2-7; 9 nucleotides match TRBD1. The CDR3 is made up of 16 amino acids. Germline V gene data show CDR1 as LGHNA and CDR2 as YNFKEQ.

In this sample, this clonotype turned up a few times. This chain connects TRBV20-1 to TRBJ2-7; TRBD1 or TRBD2 may be the D gene (5 bases each). The CDR3 spans 12 residues. The V end was cut by 6 bases, the J end by 6 bases, with 15 bases between. Germline values: CDR1 DFQATT, CDR2 SNEGSKA (reference sequence). CDR3 in DNA: TGCAGTGCACAGAGGGGTCTAAGCGAGCAGTACTTC. Its translation: CSAQRGLSEQYF.

This clonotype showed up many times. The chain joins TRBV6-1 to TRBJ2-2, with 7 bases fitting TRBD1. CDR3 size: 17 residues. Trimming removed 2 bases from V and 4 bases from J; junction bases left unmatched: 10. Germline lookup yields CDR1 MNHNS and CDR2 SASEGT. DNA of the CDR3: TGTGCCAGCAGTGAATGGGGGACAGACACGGGCACCGGGGAGCTGTTTTTT. As protein: CASSEWGTDTGTGELFF.

The chain is built from TRBV29-1 and TRBJ2-5, with 9 nucleotides matching TRBD2. CDR1 SQVTM and CDR2 ANQGSEA come from the germline V gene. V lost 7 bases and J lost 5; bases outside the gene matches: 11. The CDR3 contains 14 residues. The CDR3 DNA follows: TGCAGCGCTCAAATAGCGGGAGTAGGGGAGACCCAGTACTTC. This gives the protein CSAQIAGVGETQYF.

This clonotype was observed a handful of times. The chain employs TRBV18 and TRBJ1-3; no firm D call. The CDR3 covers 16 residues. Trimming took 6 bases from V and 0 from J, leaving 15 bases between them. Germline lookup yields CDR1 KGHSH and CDR2 LQKENI. The CDR3: CASSLLDFDSGNTIYF. CDR3 sequence (DNA): TGTGCCAGCTCCCTCCTCGACTTTGACTCTGGAAACACCATATATTTT.

This clonotype was detected only a few times. This chain links TRBV25-1 with TRBJ1-2; D is undetermined. Trimming took 1 base from V and 0 from J, leaving 6 bases between them. The CDR3 contains 14 residues. Germline V gives CDR1 MGHDK, CDR2 SYGVNS. CDR3 residues: CASSEFSANYGYTF. The CDR3 region has the DNA TGTGCCAGCAGTGAATTTTCGGCTAACTATGGCTACACCTTC.

The V call is TRBV6-6, the J call TRBJ2-7, with D unclear. CDR3 length equals 12 residues. V lost 2 bases, J lost 8 bases, and 10 bases lay in between. Germline V gene sequence: CDR1 MNHNY, CDR2 SVGAGI (reference sequence). The CDR3 DNA is TGTGCCAGCAGTTACGGGCAGGACCAGCAGTACTTC. This translates into CASSYGQDQQYF.

The chain combines TRBV4-2 with TRBJ1-1; possible D gene TRBD1, 6 bases. Trimming left V 0 bases short and J 1 base short, with 12 bases between. Germline CDR1 and CDR2: LGHNA and YNFKEQ. CDR3 length: 16 residues. This CDR3 is CASSQEGGRTNTEAFF. The CDR3 DNA follows: TGTGCCAGCAGCCAAGAAGGGGGGCGGACGAACACTGAAGCTTTCTTT.

The chain recombines TRBV5-1 with TRBJ2-7; D unresolved. Trimming took 2 bases from V and 2 from J, leaving 14 bases between them. CDR1 SGHRS and CDR2 YFSETQ come from the germline V gene. The CDR3 is 15 amino acids. The CDR3, as DNA: TGCGCCAGCAGCTTATTAGGGATAACTACCTACGAGCAGTACTTC. It specifies CASSLLGITTYEQYF. Full variable domain (rest looked up from reference TRBV5-1 and TRBJ2-7): KAGVTQTPRYLIKTRGQQVTLSCSPISGHRSVSWYQQTPGQGLQFLFEYFSETQRNKGNFPGRFSGRQFSNSRSEMNVSTLELGDSALYLCASSLLGITTYEQYFGPGTRLTVT.

This chain uses TRBV6-5 with TRBJ1-1; D uncertain. The CDR3 is 11 residues long. V was shortened by 6 bases and J by 1 base, with 3 bases between the two germline ends. In germline, CDR1 is MNHEY, CDR2 SVGAGI. The CDR3 protein is CASSGNTEAFF. The CDR3 coding sequence is TGTGCCAGCAGCGGGAACACTGAAGCTTTCTTT.

This chain links TRBV6-2 or TRBV6-3 with TRBJ1-2, with D unresolved. V dropped 2 bases and J dropped 5 bases, with 6 bases sitting between them. Per germline, CDR1 MNHEY and CDR2 SVGEGT. This CDR3 is 12 amino acids long. CDR3 region: CASSYDGYGYTF. The CDR3 DNA is TGTGCCAGCAGTTACGACGGGTATGGCTACACCTTC.

This clonotype was detected only a few times. The rearrangement joins TRBV28 to TRBJ2-3; D unresolved. CDR3 size: 12 residues. V lost 5 bases, J lost 10 bases, and 13 bases lay in between. CDR1 and CDR2 (germline): MDHEN, SYDVKM. CDR3 loop: CASSQTSKAQYF. CDR3 nucleotide sequence: TGTGCCAGCAGTCAAACCTCGAAGGCGCAGTATTTT.

This clonotype was found a few times. The chain employs TRBV10-3 and TRBJ1-5; D is possibly TRBD1 (5 bases). Germline values: CDR1 ENHRY, CDR2 SYGVKD. The length of the CDR3 is 11 residues. Here the CDR3 DNA reads TGTGCAGCGGGGCCTAATCAGCCCCAGCATTTT. Protein sequence: CAAGPNQPQHF.

The chain joins TRBV18 to TRBJ1-1, with D possibly TRBD1 on 5 matching bases. The germline V gene has CDR1 KGHSH and CDR2 LQKENI. The CDR3 spans 15 residues. The V end lost 1 base, the J end lost 5 bases, and 14 bases lay between the germline ends. This CDR3 reads CASSPLEGLGTEAFF. The CDR3 DNA sequence: TGTGCCAGCTCACCACTTGAGGGGCTGGGGACTGAAGCTTTCTTT.

In this sample, this clonotype turned up many times. The rearrangement uses TRBV15 and TRBJ1-3, with a possible D match to TRBD1 (5 bases). V was pared by 6 bases and J by 2 bases, with 11 bases between. Germline CDR1 reads LNHNV; CDR2 reads YYDKDF (reference sequence). CDR3 size: 14 residues. The CDR3 is CATSSRGAGNTIYF. CDR3 nucleotides: TGTGCCACCAGTTCTCGGGGGGCTGGAAACACCATATATTTT.

This clonotype was picked up a small number of times. The gene calls are TRBV6-5 and TRBJ1-1; D is unclear. Between the trimmed V and J ends, which lost 0 bases and 7 bases, there was a span of 12 bases. Germline assignment: CDR1 MNHEY and CDR2 SVGAGI. The CDR3 is made up of 14 amino acids. This CDR3 is CASSYSKVNVEAFF. As DNA, the CDR3 is TGTGCCAGCAGTTACTCGAAGGTGAATGTTGAAGCTTTCTTT.

The genes are TRBV20-1 and TRBJ1-5, with 7 bases identical to TRBD1. V shed 6 bases, J shed 7 bases, and the junction held 9 bases outside the gene matches. Germline V gene sequence: CDR1 DFQATT, CDR2 SNEGSKA (reference sequence). The CDR3 sequence is 13 residues long. The CDR3 loop reads CSAWTGPGQPQHF. The CDR3 nucleotides are TGCAGTGCCTGGACAGGCCCAGGGCAGCCCCAGCATTTT.

This clonotype has a single count. J is TRBJ2-2 and V is TRBV11-3; TRBD2 matches 9 bases. The V gene end was trimmed by 6 bases and the J gene end by 6 bases; junction bases not matched to a gene: 11. Germline values: CDR1 SGHNT, CDR2 YENEEA. The CDR3 contains 16 residues. The CDR3 sequence is CASSPTGLAGSGELFF. The CDR3 bases are TGTGCCAGCAGTCCGACGGGGCTAGCGGGATCCGGGGAGCTGTTTTTT.

V gene TRBV29-1 combines with J gene TRBJ2-1; 11 nucleotides line up with TRBD2. Germline trimming cut 3 bases from V and 2 bases from J; bases unmatched to any gene: 21. The germline CDR1 and CDR2 sequences are SQVTM and ANQGSEA. The CDR3 has 21 amino acids. CDR3 bases: TGCAGCGTTGAGGGGACTCCTCTCTCCGGGACTAGCGGAGCTACCTACAATGAGCAGTTCTTC. Protein sequence: CSVEGTPLSGTSGATYNEQFF.

This chain links TRBV20-1 with TRBJ1-4, with TRBD1 as a possible D gene (5 bases). Trimming shortened V by 3 bases and J by 2 bases, and 10 bases separated the two germline ends. Germline assignment: CDR1 DFQATT and CDR2 SNEGSKA (reference sequence). The CDR3 sequence is 14 residues long. CDR3 nucleotides: TGCAGTGCTAGCGCAGGGACCACTAATGAAAAACTGTTTTTT. Translating it yields CSASAGTTNEKLFF.

This clonotype was observed a handful of times. The chain's CDR3 is CSAKGLEVYEQYF. The CDR3 DNA follows: TGCAGTGCTAAGGGACTAGAGGTCTACGAGCAGTACTTC. This rearrangement joins TRBV20-1 to TRBJ2-7, with 8 bases lining up with TRBD2. Germline lookup yields CDR1 DFQATT and CDR2 SNEGSKA (reference sequence). The CDR3 runs to 13 residues. V trimming: 4 bases; J trimming: 3 bases; junction bases outside the gene matches: 5.